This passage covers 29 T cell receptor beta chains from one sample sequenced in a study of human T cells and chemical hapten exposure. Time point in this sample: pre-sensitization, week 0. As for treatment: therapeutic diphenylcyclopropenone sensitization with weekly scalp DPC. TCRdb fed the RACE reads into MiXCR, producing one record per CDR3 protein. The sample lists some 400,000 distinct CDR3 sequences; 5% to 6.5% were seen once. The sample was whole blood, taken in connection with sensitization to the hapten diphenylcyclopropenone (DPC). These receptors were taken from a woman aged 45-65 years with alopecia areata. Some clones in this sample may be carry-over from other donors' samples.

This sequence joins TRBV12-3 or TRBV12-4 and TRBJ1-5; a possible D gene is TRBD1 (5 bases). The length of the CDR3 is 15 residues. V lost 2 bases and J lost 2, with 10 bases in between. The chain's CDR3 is CASSLTLGGNQPQHF. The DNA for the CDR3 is TGTGCCAGCAGTTTAACGTTAGGGGGCAATCAGCCCCAGCATTTT.

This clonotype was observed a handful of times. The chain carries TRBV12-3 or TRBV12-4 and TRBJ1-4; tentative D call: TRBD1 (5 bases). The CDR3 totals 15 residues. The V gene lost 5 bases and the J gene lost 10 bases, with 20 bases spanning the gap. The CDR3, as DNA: TGTGCCAGCAGTGCCCCCGGGACGGTGAGAGGAAAACTGTTTTTT. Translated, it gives CASSAPGTVRGKLFF.

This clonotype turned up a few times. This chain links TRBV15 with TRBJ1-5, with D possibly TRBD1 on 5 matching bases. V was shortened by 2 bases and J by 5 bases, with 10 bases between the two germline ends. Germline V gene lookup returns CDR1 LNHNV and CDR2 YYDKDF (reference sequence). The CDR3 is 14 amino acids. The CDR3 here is CATSRLGGDQPQHF. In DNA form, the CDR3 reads TGTGCCACCAGCAGATTGGGGGGTGATCAGCCCCAGCATTTT.

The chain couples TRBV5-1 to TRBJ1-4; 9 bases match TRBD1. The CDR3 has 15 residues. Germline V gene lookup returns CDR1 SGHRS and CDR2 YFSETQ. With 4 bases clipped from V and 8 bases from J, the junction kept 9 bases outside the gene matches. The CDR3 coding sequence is TGCGCCAGCAGCCCAGGGGACAGGGACAACGAAAAACTGTTTTTT. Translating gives CASSPGDRDNEKLFF.

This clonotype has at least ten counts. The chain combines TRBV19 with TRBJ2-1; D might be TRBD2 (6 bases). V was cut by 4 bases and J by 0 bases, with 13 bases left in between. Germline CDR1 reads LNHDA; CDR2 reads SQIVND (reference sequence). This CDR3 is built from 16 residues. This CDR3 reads CASSKGTYSSYNEQFF. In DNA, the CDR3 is TGTGCCAGTAGTAAAGGGACTTACAGCTCCTACAATGAGCAGTTCTTC.

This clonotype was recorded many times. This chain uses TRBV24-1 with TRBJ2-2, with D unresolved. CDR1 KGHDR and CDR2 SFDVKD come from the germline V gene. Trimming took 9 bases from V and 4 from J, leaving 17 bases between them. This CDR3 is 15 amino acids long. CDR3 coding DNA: TGTGCCACCTCTGACGGCGAAAAGGGCACCGGGGAGCTGTTTTTT. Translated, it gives CATSDGEKGTGELFF.

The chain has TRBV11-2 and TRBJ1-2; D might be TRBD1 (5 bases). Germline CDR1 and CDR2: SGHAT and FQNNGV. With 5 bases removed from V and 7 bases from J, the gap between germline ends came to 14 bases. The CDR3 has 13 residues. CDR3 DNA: TGTGCCAGCAGCCAAGGGACCACCCGTGGCTACACCTTC. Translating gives CASSQGTTRGYTF.

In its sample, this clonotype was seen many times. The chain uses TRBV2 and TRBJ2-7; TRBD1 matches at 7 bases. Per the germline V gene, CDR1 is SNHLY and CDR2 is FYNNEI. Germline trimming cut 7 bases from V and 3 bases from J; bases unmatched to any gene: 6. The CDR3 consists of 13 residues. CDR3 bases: TGTGCCAGCATGGGGACAGCTTACTACGAGCAGTACTTC. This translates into CASMGTAYYEQYF.

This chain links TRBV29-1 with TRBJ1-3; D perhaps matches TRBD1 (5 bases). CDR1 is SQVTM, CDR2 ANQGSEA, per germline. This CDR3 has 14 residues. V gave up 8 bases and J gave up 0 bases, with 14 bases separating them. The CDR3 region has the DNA TGCAGCACCTTCGCGGGACTCTCTGGAAACACCATATATTTT. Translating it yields CSTFAGLSGNTIYF.

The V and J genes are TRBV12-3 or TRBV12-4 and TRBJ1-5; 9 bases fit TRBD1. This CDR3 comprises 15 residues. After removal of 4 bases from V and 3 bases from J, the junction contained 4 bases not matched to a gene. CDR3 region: CASSYGTGTNQPQHF. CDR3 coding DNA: TGTGCCAGCAGTTACGGGACAGGGACCAATCAGCCCCAGCATTTT.

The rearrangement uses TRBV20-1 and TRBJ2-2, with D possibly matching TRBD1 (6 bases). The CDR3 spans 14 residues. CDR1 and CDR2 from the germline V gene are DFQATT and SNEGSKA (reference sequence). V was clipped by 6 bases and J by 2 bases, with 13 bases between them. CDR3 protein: CSAPNRVNTGELFF. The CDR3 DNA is TGCAGTGCCCCTAACAGGGTTAACACCGGGGAGCTGTTTTTT.

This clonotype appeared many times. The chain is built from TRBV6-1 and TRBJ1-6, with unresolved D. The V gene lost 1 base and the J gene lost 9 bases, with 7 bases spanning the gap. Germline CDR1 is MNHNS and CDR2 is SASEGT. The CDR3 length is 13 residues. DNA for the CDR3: TGTGCCAGCAGTGAAGGCGGGTTTTCACCCCTCCACTTT. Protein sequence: CASSEGGFSPLHF.

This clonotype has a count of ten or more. CDR3 sequence: CASSYTLSGLQVNEQFF. CDR3 in DNA: TGTGCCAGCAGTTACACTTTGTCCGGGCTACAGGTCAATGAGCAGTTCTTC. The V and J genes are TRBV6-5 and TRBJ2-1, with D possibly being TRBD1 (5 bases). With 2 bases removed from V and 6 bases from J, the gap between germline ends came to 20 bases. Germline V gene data show CDR1 as MNHEY and CDR2 as SVGAGI. The CDR3 consists of 17 residues.

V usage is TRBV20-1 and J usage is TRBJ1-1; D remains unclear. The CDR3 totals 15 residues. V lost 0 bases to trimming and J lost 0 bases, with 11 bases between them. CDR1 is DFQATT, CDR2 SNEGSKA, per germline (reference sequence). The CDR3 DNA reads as TGCAGTGCTAGAGAATTGGGGTCGGTGAACACTGAAGCTTTCTTT. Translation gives CSARELGSVNTEAFF.

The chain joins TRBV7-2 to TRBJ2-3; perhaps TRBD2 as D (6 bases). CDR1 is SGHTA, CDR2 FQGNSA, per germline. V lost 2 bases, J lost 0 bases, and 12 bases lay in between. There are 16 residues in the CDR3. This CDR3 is CASSLPGLLSTDTQYF. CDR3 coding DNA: TGTGCCAGCAGCTTACCGGGACTCTTAAGCACAGATACGCAGTATTTT.

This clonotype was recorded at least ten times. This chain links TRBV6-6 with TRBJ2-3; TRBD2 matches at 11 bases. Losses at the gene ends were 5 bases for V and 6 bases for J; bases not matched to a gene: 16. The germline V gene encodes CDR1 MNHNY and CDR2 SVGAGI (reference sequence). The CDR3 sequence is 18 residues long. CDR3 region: CASSLPRGSGGAKDTQYF. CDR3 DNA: TGTGCCAGCAGTCTCCCCCGGGGTAGCGGGGGGGCTAAGGATACGCAGTATTTT.

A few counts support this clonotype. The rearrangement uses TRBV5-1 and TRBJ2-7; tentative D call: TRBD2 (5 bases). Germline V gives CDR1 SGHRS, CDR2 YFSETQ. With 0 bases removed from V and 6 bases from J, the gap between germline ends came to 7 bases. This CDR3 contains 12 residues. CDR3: CASSLAGSEQYF. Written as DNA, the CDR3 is TGCGCCAGCAGCTTGGCGGGGTCCGAGCAGTACTTC.

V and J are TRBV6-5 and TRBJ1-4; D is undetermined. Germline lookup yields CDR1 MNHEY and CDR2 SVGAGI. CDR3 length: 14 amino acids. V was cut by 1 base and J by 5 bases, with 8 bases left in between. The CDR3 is CASSYYSQNEKLFF. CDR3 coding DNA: TGTGCCAGCAGTTACTACAGCCAGAATGAAAAACTGTTTTTT.

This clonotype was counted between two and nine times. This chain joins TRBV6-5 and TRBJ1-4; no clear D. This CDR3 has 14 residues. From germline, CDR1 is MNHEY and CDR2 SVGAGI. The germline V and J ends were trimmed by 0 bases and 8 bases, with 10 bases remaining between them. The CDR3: CASSYSHSGEKLFF. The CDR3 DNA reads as TGTGCCAGCAGTTACTCGCACAGTGGGGAAAAACTGTTTTTT.

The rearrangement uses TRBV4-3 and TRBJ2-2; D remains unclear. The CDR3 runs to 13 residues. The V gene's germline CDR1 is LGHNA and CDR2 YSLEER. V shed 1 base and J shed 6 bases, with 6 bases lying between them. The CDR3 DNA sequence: TGCGCCAGCAGCCAAGTGGTGGCCGGGGAGCTGTTTTTT. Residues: CASSQVVAGELFF.

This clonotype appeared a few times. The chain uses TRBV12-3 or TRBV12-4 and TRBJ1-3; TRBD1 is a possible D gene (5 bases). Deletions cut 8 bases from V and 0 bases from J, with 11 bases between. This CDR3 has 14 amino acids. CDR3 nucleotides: TGTGCCAGCGGGGGACCCAGCTCTGGAAACACCATATATTTT. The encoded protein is CASGGPSSGNTIYF.

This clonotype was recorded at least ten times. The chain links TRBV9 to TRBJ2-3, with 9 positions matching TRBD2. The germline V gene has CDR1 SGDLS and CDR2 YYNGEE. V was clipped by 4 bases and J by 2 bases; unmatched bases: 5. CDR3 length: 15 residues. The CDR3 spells CASSISGGPTDTQYF. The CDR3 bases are TGTGCCAGCAGCATTAGCGGGGGCCCCACAGATACGCAGTATTTT.

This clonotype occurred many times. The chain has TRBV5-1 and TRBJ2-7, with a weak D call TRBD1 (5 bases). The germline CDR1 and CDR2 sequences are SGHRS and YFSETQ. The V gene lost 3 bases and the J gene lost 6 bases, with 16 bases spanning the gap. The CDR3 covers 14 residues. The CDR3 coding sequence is TGCGCCAGCAGCTGGACACCACAAGGGTCCGAGCAGTACTTC. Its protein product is CASSWTPQGSEQYF. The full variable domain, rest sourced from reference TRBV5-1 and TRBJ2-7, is KAGVTQTPRYLIKTRGQQVTLSCSPISGHRSVSWYQQTPGQGLQFLFEYFSETQRNKGNFPGRFSGRQFSNSRSEMNVSTLELGDSALYLCASSWTPQGSEQYFGPGTRLTVT.

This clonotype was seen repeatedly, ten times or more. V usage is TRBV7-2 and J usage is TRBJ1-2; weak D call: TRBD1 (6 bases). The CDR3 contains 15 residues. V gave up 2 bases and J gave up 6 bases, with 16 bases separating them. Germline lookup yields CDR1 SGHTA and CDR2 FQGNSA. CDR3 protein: CASSLYTGRADGYTF. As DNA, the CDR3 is TGTGCCAGCAGCTTATATACAGGGAGGGCCGATGGCTACACCTTC.

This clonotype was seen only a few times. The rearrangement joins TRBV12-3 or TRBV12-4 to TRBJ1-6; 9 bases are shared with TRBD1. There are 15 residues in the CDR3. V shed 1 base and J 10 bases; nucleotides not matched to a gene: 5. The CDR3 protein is CASSLGGTGISPLHF. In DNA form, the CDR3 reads TGTGCCAGCAGTTTAGGCGGGACAGGGATCTCACCCCTCCACTTT.

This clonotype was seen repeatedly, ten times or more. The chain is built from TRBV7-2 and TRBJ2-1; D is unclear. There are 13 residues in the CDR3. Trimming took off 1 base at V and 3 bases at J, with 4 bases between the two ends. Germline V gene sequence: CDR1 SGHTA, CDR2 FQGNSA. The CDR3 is CASSLDVYNEQFF. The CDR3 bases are TGTGCCAGCAGCTTAGACGTCTACAATGAGCAGTTCTTC. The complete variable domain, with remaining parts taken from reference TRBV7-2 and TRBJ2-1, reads GAGVSQSPSNKVTEKGKDVELRCDPISGHTALYWYRQSLGQGLEFLIYFQGNSAPDKSGLPSDRFSAERTGGSVSTLTIQRTQQEDSAVYLCASSLDVYNEQFFGPGTRLTVL.

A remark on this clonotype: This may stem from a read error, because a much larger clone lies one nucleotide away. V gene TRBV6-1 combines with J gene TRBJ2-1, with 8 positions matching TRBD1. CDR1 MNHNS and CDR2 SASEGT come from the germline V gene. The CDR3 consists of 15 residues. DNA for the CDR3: TGTGCCAGCAGTGAACAAGGACAGGGAGTTGGTGAGCAGATCTTC. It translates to CASSEQGQGVGEQIF.

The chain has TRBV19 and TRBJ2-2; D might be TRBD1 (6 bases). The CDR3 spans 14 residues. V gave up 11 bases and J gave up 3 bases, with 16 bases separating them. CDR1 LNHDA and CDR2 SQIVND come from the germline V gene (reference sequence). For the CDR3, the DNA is TGTGCCTCGACGGCAGGGGTGGACACCGGGGAGCTGTTTTTT. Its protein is CASTAGVDTGELFF. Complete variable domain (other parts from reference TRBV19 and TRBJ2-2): DGGITQSPKYLFRKEGQNVTLSCEQNLNHDAMYWYRQDPGQGLRLIYYSQIVNDFQKGDIAEGYSVSREKKESFPLTVTSAQKNPTAFYLCASTAGVDTGELFFGEGSRLTVL.

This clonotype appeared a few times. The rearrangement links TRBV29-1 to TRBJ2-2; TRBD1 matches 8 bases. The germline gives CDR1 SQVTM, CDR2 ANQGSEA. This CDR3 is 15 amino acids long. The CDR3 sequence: CILISGTGSTGELFF. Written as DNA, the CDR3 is TGCATCCTGATTTCCGGGACAGGCTCCACCGGGGAGCTGTTTTTT.